A single sample gave rise to the 30 T cell receptor beta chains below, sequenced in a study of cytomegalovirus exposure and HLA in healthy donors. Researchers ran the PCR with 60 Vbeta and 13 Jbeta primers. Data came from immunoSEQ multiplex PCR; TCRdb stores just in-frame clones and leaves some out. The sample shows about 160,000 clones, roughly 80% of them seen only once. Sequences were obtained from PBMCs. Receptors originate from a girl aged 2 to 10 in good health and CMV-seropositive.

The V gene is TRBV19, the J gene TRBJ1-1, with a tentative D call TRBD1 (5 bases). V was clipped by 10 bases and J by 2 bases, with 17 bases between them. CDR1 is LNHDA and CDR2 is SQIVND in the germline V gene (reference sequence). This CDR3 spans 14 amino acids. The CDR3 nucleotides read TGTGCCACCGAAAAGGGAGGGGATAACACTGAAGCTTTCTTT. The encoded protein is CATEKGGDNTEAFF. Complete variable domain (other parts from reference TRBV19 and TRBJ1-1): DGGITQSPKYLFRKEGQNVTLSCEQNLNHDAMYWYRQDPGQGLRLIYYSQIVNDFQKGDIAEGYSVSREKKESFPLTVTSAQKNPTAFYLCATEKGGDNTEAFFGQGTRLTVV.

The chain combines TRBV4-1 with TRBJ2-1; 7 bases agree with TRBD2. CDR1 is MGHRA and CDR2 is YSYEKL in the germline V gene. The CDR3 covers 19 residues. Trimming at V came to 0 bases and at J to 1 base, leaving 12 bases not matched to a gene. In DNA, the CDR3 is TGCGCCAGCAGCCAAGATAATAAAGGGCTAGCGGATTCCTACAATGAGCAGTTCTTC. This gives the protein CASSQDNKGLADSYNEQFF.

CDR3 sequence (DNA): TGTGCCATCAGTGGGGCGGTTGCGGGGGTCTCCTACGAGCAGTACTTC. This codes for CAISGAVAGVSYEQYF. The chain combines TRBV10-3 with TRBJ2-5, with 7 bases matching TRBD2. The J call may be incorrect, as the DNA end agrees better with TRBJ2-7. The CDR3 has 16 amino acids. The V gene's germline CDR1 is ENHRY and CDR2 SYGVKD.

This chain uses TRBV5-8 with TRBJ1-2, with 8 bases matching TRBD1. The CDR3 runs 14 residues. The V gene's germline CDR1 is SGHTS and CDR2 YDEGEE. V lost 4 bases to trimming and J lost 5 bases; unmatched junction nucleotides: 7. CDR3 region: CASSPDRGLYGYTF. Here the CDR3 DNA reads TGTGCCAGCAGCCCTGACAGGGGTTTATATGGCTACACCTTC.

This chain links TRBV5-3 with TRBJ2-2; no reliable D call. TRBV5-3 is an ORF, and what it does is uncertain. This CDR3 contains 15 residues. V lost 3 bases to trimming and J lost 1 base, with 10 bases between them. CDR3 sequence: CARSSRLENTGELFF. The CDR3 DNA reads TGTGCCAGAAGCTCTCGACTGGAGAACACCGGGGAGCTGTTTTTT.

Worth noting for this clone: The sample holds other DNA sequences that translate to the same CDR3. J is TRBJ2-7 and V is TRBV25-1; D is uncertain. Trimming pared 8 bases from V and 0 bases from J, leaving 5 bases between. CDR1 is MGHDK, CDR2 SYGVNS, per germline. CDR3 length equals 11 residues. CDR3 protein: CASSYSYEQYF. CDR3 nucleotides: TGTGCCAGCTCCTACTCCTACGAGCAGTACTTC.

This clone was seen more than once but under ten times. Here the CDR3 DNA reads TGTGCCAGCAAGCGATCTGGGGCCAACGTCCTGACTTTC. Its protein is CASKRSGANVLTF. The V and J genes are TRBV6-5 and TRBJ2-6, with no clear D. CDR1 is MNHEY, CDR2 SVGAGI, per germline. Trimming stripped 7 bases from V and 1 base from J, with 5 bases between. This CDR3 comprises 13 residues.

The chain joins TRBV19 to TRBJ1-5; D unresolved. Deletions cut 5 bases from V and 9 bases from J, with 11 bases between. Germline CDR1 reads LNHDA; CDR2 reads SQIVND (reference sequence). This CDR3 spans 12 amino acids. DNA of the CDR3: TGTGCCAGTAGTCCACGGGAGGGGCCCCAGCATTTT. Amino acid sequence: CASSPREGPQHF.

In its sample, this clone was seen once. V gene TRBV20-1 combines with J gene TRBJ2-5; D is uncertain. Deletions cut 3 bases from V and 5 bases from J, with 7 bases between. Germline CDR1 DFQATT, CDR2 SNEGSKA (reference sequence). The CDR3 spans 11 residues. The CDR3 loop reads CSARNAETQYF. The CDR3 DNA follows: TGCAGTGCTAGGAATGCGGAGACCCAGTACTTC.

This chain uses TRBV30 with TRBJ1-4; the D is unclear. Trimming removed 1 base at V and 3 bases at J, with 12 bases between. Germline V gene lookup returns CDR1 GTSNPN and CDR2 SVGIG (reference sequence). The CDR3 has 15 residues. CDR3 in amino acids: CAWSAPGTPNEKLFF. As DNA, the CDR3 is TGTGCCTGGAGTGCGCCGGGAACCCCTAATGAAAAACTGTTTTTT.

This clone has just a few counts. The chain couples TRBV11-2 to TRBJ2-7; D not certain. Trimming removed 5 bases from V and 9 bases from J, with 14 bases in between. CDR3 size: 12 residues. In germline, CDR1 is SGHAT, CDR2 FQNNGV. CDR3 region: CASSPRVEAQYF. The CDR3 bases are TGTGCCAGCAGCCCACGGGTTGAGGCGCAGTACTTC.

The V gene is TRBV30, the J gene TRBJ2-2; a weak D match, TRBD2 (6 bases). CDR3 length equals 12 residues. Trimming pared 8 bases from V and 2 bases from J, leaving 9 bases between. Germline-derived CDR1 and CDR2 are GTSNPN and SVGIG (reference sequence). In DNA, the CDR3 is TGTGCCCTCGGACTAAACACCGGGGAGCTGTTTTTT. Translating gives CALGLNTGELFF.

The V call is TRBV5-1, the J call TRBJ1-5; 7 bases agree with TRBD1. V shed 3 bases and J 4 bases; nucleotides not matched to a gene: 13. Germline V gene sequence: CDR1 SGHRS, CDR2 YFSETQ. CDR3 size: 17 residues. The CDR3 loop reads CASSSGGSGGYNQPQHF. CDR3 DNA sequence: TGCGCCAGCAGCTCTGGAGGTTCAGGGGGGTATAATCAGCCCCAGCATTTT.

V usage is TRBV5-1 and J usage is TRBJ2-7; 9 bases agree with TRBD1. There are 16 residues in the CDR3. The V gene end was trimmed by 0 bases and the J gene end by 6 bases; junction bases not matched to a gene: 10. The germline V gene has CDR1 SGHRS and CDR2 YFSETQ. CDR3 nucleotides: TGCGCCAGCAGCTTGGCTCTCGGGACAGGGCTGGGCGAGCAGTACTTC. Protein: CASSLALGTGLGEQYF.

This sequence joins TRBV28 and TRBJ2-5, with TRBD2 as a possible D gene (6 bases). Germline-derived CDR1 and CDR2 are MDHEN and SYDVKM. Trimming cost V 4 bases and J 5 bases, with 14 bases left between them. This CDR3 contains 14 residues. CDR3 DNA: TGTGCCAGCAGTTACCCCCTGGCGGGGGAGACCCAGTACTTC. Translation gives CASSYPLAGETQYF.

This clone was counted a few times. This sequence joins TRBV29-1 and TRBJ1-1; possible D gene TRBD1, 6 bases. V lost 4 bases and J lost 4, with 10 bases in between. Germline CDR1 and CDR2: SQVTM and ANQGSEA. This CDR3 has 12 residues. CDR3 sequence (DNA): TGCAGCGTTGGACAGGCAGGCACTGAAGCTTTCTTT. This encodes CSVGQAGTEAFF.

This rearrangement joins TRBV29-1 to TRBJ2-7, with D possibly matching TRBD2 (6 bases). CDR1 and CDR2 from the germline V gene are SQVTM and ANQGSEA. V was trimmed by 3 bases and J by 5 bases, leaving 8 bases between them. The CDR3 is 11 amino acids. The CDR3 reads CSVDGGNEQYF. In DNA form, the CDR3 reads TGCAGCGTTGATGGAGGGAACGAGCAGTACTTC.

The rearrangement links TRBV6-1 to TRBJ2-1; 8 bases agree with TRBD1. Germline values: CDR1 MNHNS, CDR2 SASEGT. CDR3 length equals 18 residues. With 1 base clipped from V and 2 bases from J, the junction kept 10 bases outside the gene matches. CDR3 sequence (DNA): TGTGCCAGCAGTGAAGAGGTCCGGACAGGGCTCCCCTACAATGAGCAGTTCTTC. This translates into CASSEEVRTGLPYNEQFF.

The chain has TRBV7-9 and TRBJ1-1; 11 bases match TRBD1. V was clipped by 5 bases and J by 6 bases; unmatched bases: 14. This CDR3 is built from 17 residues. The V gene's germline CDR1 is SEHNR and CDR2 FQNEAQ (reference sequence). Here the CDR3 DNA reads TGTGCCAGCAGCCCGACCGGGACAGGGGGTAATCTGGCTGAAGCTTTCTTT. It yields the protein CASSPTGTGGNLAEAFF.

The gene calls are TRBV27 and TRBJ1-1; D gene ambiguous. CDR1 is MNHEY and CDR2 is SMNVEV in the germline V gene (reference sequence). Trimming removed 8 bases from V and 5 bases from J, with 18 bases in between. The CDR3 has 14 amino acids. CDR3 loop: CASHPEKYRTEAFF. The CDR3 coding sequence is TGTGCCAGCCACCCCGAGAAGTATCGGACTGAAGCTTTCTTT.

The chain recombines TRBV9 with TRBJ1-2; D gene uncertain. CDR3 length equals 14 residues. Trimming removed 0 bases from V and 0 bases from J, with 6 bases in between. CDR1 SGDLS and CDR2 YYNGEE come from the germline V gene. CDR3 nucleotide sequence: TGTGCCAGCAGCGTAGCCCCCGCTAACTATGGCTACACCTTC. This gives the protein CASSVAPANYGYTF.

The rearrangement links TRBV7-2 to TRBJ1-2; D is undetermined. The CDR3 totals 13 residues. Germline V gene data show CDR1 as SGHTA and CDR2 as FQGNSA. The V gene lost 4 bases and the J gene lost 2 bases, with 8 bases spanning the gap. The CDR3 spells CASSSEGNYGYTF. The CDR3 nucleotides read TGTGCCAGCAGCTCGGAGGGAAACTATGGCTACACCTTC.

The V call is TRBV30, the J call TRBJ1-1; D gene uncertain. CDR3 length equals 12 residues. V dropped 4 bases and J dropped 7 bases, with 13 bases sitting between them. In germline, CDR1 is GTSNPN, CDR2 SVGIG (reference sequence). The CDR3 bases are TGTGCCTGGACCGGAGCCCAGAATGAAGCTTTCTTT. Encoded protein: CAWTGAQNEAFF.

The chain has TRBV27 and TRBJ2-1, with 9 bases fitting TRBD2. The V and J ends lost 2 bases and 9 bases, in that order; junction bases with no gene match: 11. There are 16 residues in the CDR3. The germline CDR1 and CDR2 sequences are MNHEY and SMNVEV (reference sequence). The DNA for the CDR3 is TGTGCCAGCAGTTTAAGAGTGGCGGGAGGGCCTAGTGAGCAGTTCTTC. Translating gives CASSLRVAGGPSEQFF.

The rearrangement links TRBV29-1 to TRBJ1-3; D perhaps matches TRBD1 (5 bases). CDR1 SQVTM and CDR2 ANQGSEA come from the germline V gene. Trimming shortened V by 0 bases and J by 0 bases, and 9 bases separated the two germline ends. This CDR3 region has 15 residues. CDR3 DNA: TGCAGCGTTGAAGATGGGGCAGTCTCTGGAAACACCATATATTTT. This translates into CSVEDGAVSGNTIYF.

The V and J genes are TRBV29-1 and TRBJ2-5, with TRBD2 matching 13 bases. Germline CDR1 and CDR2: SQVTM and ANQGSEA. This CDR3 contains 17 residues. V was clipped by 0 bases and J by 5 bases; unmatched bases: 9. CDR3 loop: CSVEDGTSGRAPETQYF. The CDR3, as DNA: TGCAGCGTTGAAGATGGAACTAGCGGGAGGGCCCCGGAGACCCAGTACTTC.

This chain links TRBV18 with TRBJ1-3; TRBD1 agrees at 9 bases. Per germline, CDR1 KGHSH and CDR2 LQKENI. V was clipped by 1 base and J by 4 bases; unmatched bases: 2. The CDR3 is made up of 15 amino acids. CDR3 nucleotides: TGTGCCAGCTCACCACAGGGACAGGGAGGAAACACCATATATTTT. Its protein is CASSPQGQGGNTIYF.

This clone was detected only a few times. This chain joins TRBV30 and TRBJ2-1; 10 bases align to TRBD1. This CDR3 contains 15 residues. Germline V gene sequence: CDR1 GTSNPN, CDR2 SVGIG (reference sequence). Trimming at V came to 5 bases and at J to 4 bases, leaving 8 bases not matched to a gene. The CDR3 is CAWEGGTGAYNEQFF. The CDR3, as DNA: TGTGCCTGGGAGGGAGGGACAGGGGCTTACAATGAGCAGTTCTTC.

A note on this clone: At the DNA level, this CDR3 is encoded by other sequences in the same sample as well. CDR3 residues: CASSLGGEETQYF. DNA for the CDR3: TGTGCCAGCAGCTTAGGGGGGGAAGAGACCCAGTACTTC. The genes are TRBV11-2 and TRBJ2-5; D is perhaps TRBD2 (6 bases). V was pared by 1 base and J by 3 bases, with 6 bases between. The CDR3 covers 13 residues. Looked up from germline, CDR1 is SGHAT and CDR2 is FQNNGV.

The chain is built from TRBV4-2 and TRBJ2-1, with 8 bases identical to TRBD2. Trimming cost V 1 base and J 0 bases; bases outside gene matches: 5. CDR1 LGHNA and CDR2 YNFKEQ come from the germline V gene. The CDR3 totals 17 residues. The CDR3 DNA reads as TGTGCCAGCAGCCAAGTCGCGGGGGGAAGCTCCTACAATGAGCAGTTCTTC. This encodes CASSQVAGGSSYNEQFF.